This record concerns one T cell receptor (beta chain) sequence. A much larger clone differs by one base, so this may be a read error. The data originate from a study of molecular identifiers for immune sequencing clone quantification. Listed TCR primers, together with previously described methods, were used for the bulk TCR libraries. TCRdb reprocessed the PCR reads with MiXCR, giving one entry per CDR3 protein. Of roughly 630,000 distinct CDR3 sequences listed, about 25% are singletons. The germline gives CDR1 MNHEY, CDR2 SVGEGT. This CDR3 has 15 residues. The trim removed 6 bases at V and 6 bases at J, leaving 10 bases unmatched.

V and J are TRBV6-2 or TRBV6-3 and TRBJ2-2; 7 bases are shared with TRBD1. The TCR comes from a human donor in good health. Some libraries in this study had Jurkat cell RNA spiked in. Input material: naive CD8+ T cells from blood, with Jurkat cell RNA spiked in. Subset defined: FACS-sorted CD8+CD4-CCR7+CD45RA+ naive T cells. The CDR3 sequence is CASSSRGRNPGELFF. CDR3 DNA sequence: TGTGCCAGCAGCTCCAGGGGGAGAAACCCCGGGGAGCTGTTTTTT.